The sequence of this TCR beta chain was determined in a study of early T cells in non-severe SARS-CoV-2 infection. Overall study context: Sequencing input comprised bulk RNA from unsorted whole blood; chain pairing was not available.

V was clipped by 4 bases and J by 4 bases, with 17 bases between them. The CDR3 runs 16 residues. Germline V lookup: CDR1 MNHEY, CDR2 SMNVEV (reference sequence). In the library, individual cDNA molecules carried attached unique molecular identifiers. TCRdb reanalysed the 5' RACE reads using MiXCR and keeps one entry per CDR3 protein. The data contain tens of thousands of distinct CDR3 sequences, under 15% of them singletons. This clonotype appeared many times. V is TRBV27 and J is TRBJ1-3; unclear D gene. The sequenced sample was whole blood. This sequence was found in an adult who was a healthcare worker with PCR-confirmed SARS-CoV-2 infection or an uninfected control (not recorded which). The DNA for the CDR3 is TGTGCCAGCAGTTCACCCCCGAGTAGGTACGGAAACACCATATATTTT. It is translated as CASSSPPSRYGNTIYF.